A selection of T cell receptor beta chains follows, all from one sample in a study of OX40 agonist ivuxolimab in advanced cancers. The data were produced by immunoSEQ multiplex PCR, yet TCRdb's version contains in-frame clones alone and is incomplete. Among over 60,000 clones listed, roughly 80% were seen once. The sample consisted of CD4+ or CD8+ T cells sorted from blood, taken in a trial of the OX40 agonist ivuxolimab. The receptors originated from an adult with an advanced solid tumor such as melanoma, head and neck, liver or kidney cancer. The CDR3 runs from the conserved cysteine through the conserved F or W. Fields, in order: D gene, clone size, J gene, V gene, CDR3 protein, CDR3 DNA. A D gene is named only where the DNA matches it firmly. Some rows mark clone size as missing; the rest say once, few, many or name a class of expanded clone.

d_gene: TRBD2; abundance: few; j_gene: TRBJ2-3; v_gene: TRBV30; CDR3aa: CAWSGLAGPTDTQYF; CDR3nt: TGTGCCTGGAGTGGCCTAGCGGGGCCCACAGATACGCAGTATTTT
d_gene: -; abundance: once; j_gene: TRBJ1-1; v_gene: TRBV6-1; CDR3aa: CASSVTGYTPNTEAFF; CDR3nt: TGTGCCAGCAGTGTTACAGGGTATACGCCCAACACTGAAGCTTTCTTT
d_gene: -; abundance: -; j_gene: TRBJ2-7; v_gene: TRBV20-1; CDR3aa: CSARDPYEQYF; CDR3nt: TGCAGTGCTAGAGACCCCTACGAGCAGTACTTC
d_gene: -; abundance: -; j_gene: TRBJ2-5; v_gene: TRBV9; CDR3aa: CASSVGISPRETQYF; CDR3nt: TGTGCCAGCAGCGTAGGGATTTCACCTCGAGAGACCCAGTACTTC
d_gene: TRBD2; abundance: -; j_gene: TRBJ2-1; v_gene: TRBV5-1; CDR3aa: CASSSLEREAYNEQFF; CDR3nt: TGCGCCAGCAGCTCCCTAGAGCGGGAGGCCTACAATGAGCAGTTCTTC
d_gene: -; abundance: -; j_gene: TRBJ2-6; v_gene: TRBV27; CDR3aa: CADKGKGKYSGANVLTF; CDR3nt: TGTGCCGACAAGGGGAAGGGGAAGTATTCCGGGGCCAACGTCCTGACTTTC
d_gene: -; abundance: once; j_gene: TRBJ1-4; v_gene: TRBV11-3; CDR3aa: CASSFGTASNEKLFF; CDR3nt: TGTGCCAGCAGCTTTGGAACCGCCTCTAATGAAAAACTGTTTTTT
d_gene: TRBD2; abundance: -; j_gene: TRBJ2-1; v_gene: TRBV7-3; CDR3aa: CASSTPGLVGGGEQFF; CDR3nt: TGTGCCAGCAGCACACCGGGACTAGTGGGAGGTGGTGAGCAGTTCTTC
d_gene: TRBD1; abundance: -; j_gene: TRBJ1-3; v_gene: TRBV2; CDR3aa: CASSETGNGGNTIYF; CDR3nt: TGTGCCAGCAGCGAGACAGGGAACGGCGGAAACACCATATATTTT
d_gene: TRBD1; abundance: -; j_gene: TRBJ1-2; v_gene: TRBV27; CDR3aa: CASSLTTTGYYGYTF; CDR3nt: TGTGCCAGCAGCCTGACGACGACAGGGTACTATGGCTACACCTTC
d_gene: -; abundance: -; j_gene: TRBJ1-2; v_gene: TRBV9; CDR3aa: CASSVGSSNYGYTF; CDR3nt: TGTGCCAGCAGCGTAGGGTCGTCTAACTATGGCTACACCTTC
d_gene: -; abundance: few; j_gene: TRBJ1-3; v_gene: TRBV28; CDR3aa: CASSPMGVGNTIYF; CDR3nt: TGTGCCAGCAGTCCCATGGGGGTTGGAAACACCATATATTTT
d_gene: -; abundance: -; j_gene: TRBJ1-1; v_gene: TRBV25-1; CDR3aa: CASTGRGGWNTEAFF; CDR3nt: TGTGCCAGCACCGGACGGGGGGGTTGGAACACTGAAGCTTTCTTT
d_gene: TRBD1; abundance: -; j_gene: TRBJ2-1; v_gene: TRBV11-3; CDR3aa: CASSPDRDSSYNEQFF; CDR3nt: TGTGCCAGCAGCCCTGACAGGGATAGCTCCTACAATGAGCAGTTCTTC
d_gene: -; abundance: -; j_gene: TRBJ1-3; v_gene: TRBV5-4; CDR3aa: CASSQLVDGASGNTIYF; CDR3nt: TGCGCCAGCAGCCAACTCGTCGACGGAGCCTCTGGAAACACCATATATTTT
d_gene: TRBD1; abundance: -; j_gene: TRBJ1-1; v_gene: TRBV29-1; CDR3aa: CSVAGQGNTEAFF; CDR3nt: TGCAGCGTGGCCGGACAGGGTAACACTGAAGCTTTCTTT
d_gene: TRBD1; abundance: -; j_gene: TRBJ2-7; v_gene: TRBV6-5; CDR3aa: CASRRQGVSYEQYF; CDR3nt: TGTGCCAGCAGGAGACAGGGGGTCTCCTACGAGCAGTACTTC
d_gene: TRBD2; abundance: -; j_gene: TRBJ2-3; v_gene: TRBV9; CDR3aa: CASSVGYGGGSPSFADTQYF; CDR3nt: TGTGCCAGCAGCGTAGGATACGGGGGGGGATCGCCTTCATTCGCAGATACGCAGTATTTT
d_gene: -; abundance: few; j_gene: TRBJ1-2; v_gene: TRBV4-1; CDR3aa: CASSQPQALYGYTF; CDR3nt: TGCGCCAGCAGCCAACCACAGGCTCTCTATGGCTACACCTTC
d_gene: -; abundance: -; j_gene: TRBJ2-5; v_gene: TRBV9; CDR3aa: CASSVVGKETQYF; CDR3nt: TGTGCCAGCAGCGTAGTCGGGAAAGAGACCCAGTACTTC
d_gene: TRBD2; abundance: few; j_gene: TRBJ2-7; v_gene: TRBV5-1; CDR3aa: CASSFTSGLYEQYF; CDR3nt: TGCGCCAGCAGCTTCACTAGCGGCCTCTACGAGCAGTACTTC
d_gene: -; abundance: -; j_gene: TRBJ2-5; v_gene: TRBV15; CDR3aa: CATSRVETQYF; CDR3nt: TGTGCCACCAGCAGAGTAGAGACCCAGTACTTC
d_gene: TRBD2; abundance: -; j_gene: TRBJ2-2; v_gene: TRBV6-6; CDR3aa: CASEAGEENTGELFF; CDR3nt: TGTGCCAGCGAAGCGGGAGAGGAGAACACCGGGGAGCTGTTTTTT
d_gene: -; abundance: -; j_gene: TRBJ2-2; v_gene: TRBV9; CDR3aa: CASSVAGNTGELFF; CDR3nt: TGTGCCAGCAGCGTAGCGGGAAACACCGGGGAGCTGTTTTTT
d_gene: -; abundance: -; j_gene: TRBJ1-1; v_gene: TRBV2; CDR3aa: CASRGAGVVTEAFF; CDR3nt: TGTGCCAGCAGGGGCGCAGGGGTCGTCACTGAAGCTTTCTTT
d_gene: TRBD1; abundance: -; j_gene: TRBJ1-1; v_gene: TRBV5-6; CDR3aa: CASSPVLGGTGGTTEAFF; CDR3nt: TGTGCCAGCAGCCCCGTCTTGGGGGGGACAGGGGGGACCACTGAAGCTTTCTTT
d_gene: -; abundance: -; j_gene: TRBJ1-2; v_gene: TRBV18; CDR3aa: CASSPGAAGNYGYTF; CDR3nt: TGTGCCAGCTCACCCGGTGCGGCCGGTAACTATGGCTACACCTTC
d_gene: TRBD1; abundance: -; j_gene: TRBJ2-7; v_gene: TRBV4-3; CDR3aa: CASSQDLIWGTGRDEQYF; CDR3nt: TGCGCCAGCAGCCAAGATCTGATTTGGGGGACAGGGCGTGACGAGCAGTACTTC
d_gene: TRBD1; abundance: few; j_gene: TRBJ1-2; v_gene: TRBV5-4; CDR3aa: CATTGGTDLSGYGYTF; CDR3nt: TGTGCCACTACAGGAGGGACAGATCTTTCGGGCTATGGCTACACCTTC
d_gene: -; abundance: -; j_gene: TRBJ2-7; v_gene: TRBV6-5; CDR3aa: CASSSDYSAGYEQYF; CDR3nt: TGTGCCAGCAGCTCCGACTATTCCGCAGGTTACGAGCAGTACTTC
d_gene: -; abundance: -; j_gene: TRBJ1-4; v_gene: TRBV2; CDR3aa: CASSDFHEKLFF; CDR3nt: TGTGCCAGCAGTGATTTTCATGAAAAACTGTTTTTT
d_gene: TRBD2; abundance: -; j_gene: TRBJ2-5; v_gene: TRBV29-1; CDR3aa: CSGGLAGGRAGETQYF; CDR3nt: TGCAGCGGGGGATTGGCGGGAGGCCGAGCCGGGGAGACCCAGTACTTC
d_gene: -; abundance: -; j_gene: TRBJ2-2; v_gene: TRBV6-6; CDR3aa: CASSYEVTGELFF; CDR3nt: TGTGCCAGCAGTTACGAGGTCACCGGGGAGCTGTTTTTT
d_gene: TRBD2; abundance: -; j_gene: TRBJ2-7; v_gene: TRBV4-2; CDR3aa: CASSQDAGLVYEQYF; CDR3nt: TGTGCCAGCAGCCAAGACGCCGGACTAGTCTACGAGCAGTACTTC
d_gene: -; abundance: few; j_gene: TRBJ1-1; v_gene: TRBV9; CDR3aa: CASSVAEAATEAFF; CDR3nt: TGTGCCAGCAGCGTAGCTGAGGCGGCCACTGAAGCTTTCTTT
d_gene: -; abundance: -; j_gene: TRBJ2-1; v_gene: TRBV5-5; CDR3aa: CASSLDYYNEQFF; CDR3nt: TGTGCCAGCAGCTTGGATTATTACAATGAGCAGTTCTTC
d_gene: -; abundance: -; j_gene: TRBJ1-2; v_gene: TRBV5-4; CDR3aa: CASSLREYGGYTF; CDR3nt: TGTGCCAGCAGCTTAAGAGAGTACGGGGGCTACACCTTC
d_gene: -; abundance: -; j_gene: TRBJ2-2; v_gene: TRBV5-1; CDR3aa: CASSFRGLASTGELFF; CDR3nt: TGCGCCAGCAGCTTCCGGGGGCTAGCGAGCACCGGGGAGCTGTTTTTT
d_gene: -; abundance: few; j_gene: TRBJ1-2; v_gene: TRBV29-1; CDR3aa: CSVGDGYGGYTF; CDR3nt: TGCAGCGTTGGCGACGGATATGGCGGCTACACCTTC
d_gene: -; abundance: -; j_gene: TRBJ2-3; v_gene: TRBV27; CDR3aa: CASSFSGTVTDTQYF; CDR3nt: TGTGCCAGCAGTTTTTCCGGGACTGTGACAGATACGCAGTATTTT
d_gene: -; abundance: -; j_gene: TRBJ2-7; v_gene: TRBV5-1; CDR3aa: CASSLDRDYEQYF; CDR3nt: TGCGCCAGCAGCTTGGATAGGGACTACGAGCAGTACTTC
d_gene: -; abundance: -; j_gene: TRBJ2-5; v_gene: TRBV7-9; CDR3aa: CASRYGSPETQYF; CDR3nt: TGTGCCAGCAGATATGGGTCCCCAGAGACCCAGTACTTC
d_gene: TRBD1; abundance: once; j_gene: TRBJ1-6; v_gene: TRBV7-9; CDR3aa: CASSANRGTNSPLHF; CDR3nt: TGTGCCAGCAGCGCTAACAGGGGGACTAATTCACCCCTCCACTTT
d_gene: TRBD1; abundance: -; j_gene: TRBJ1-2; v_gene: TRBV30; CDR3aa: CAWSTKTGGVYGYTF; CDR3nt: TGTGCCTGGAGTACGAAGACAGGGGGGGTCTATGGCTACACCTTC
d_gene: -; abundance: -; j_gene: TRBJ2-5; v_gene: TRBV5-1; CDR3aa: CASSFSGLGYQETQYF; CDR3nt: TGCGCCAGCAGCTTCTCGGGATTGGGGTACCAAGAGACCCAGTACTTC
d_gene: -; abundance: -; j_gene: TRBJ2-6; v_gene: TRBV5-1; CDR3aa: CASKNPSGANVLTF; CDR3nt: TGCGCCAGCAAGAATCCGTCTGGGGCCAACGTCCTGACTTTC
d_gene: -; abundance: -; j_gene: TRBJ1-1; v_gene: TRBV11-2; CDR3aa: CASSLVSIRATEAFF; CDR3nt: TGTGCCAGCAGCTTAGTATCCATACGGGCCACTGAAGCTTTCTTT
d_gene: -; abundance: -; j_gene: TRBJ2-3; v_gene: TRBV5-1; CDR3aa: CASSFVGRTTDTQYF; CDR3nt: TGCGCCAGCAGCTTTGTCGGACGGACCACAGATACGCAGTATTTT
d_gene: -; abundance: -; j_gene: TRBJ1-1; v_gene: TRBV11-3; CDR3aa: CASSLAGGSGTEAFF; CDR3nt: TGTGCCAGCAGCTTAGCGGGAGGGTCGGGCACTGAAGCTTTCTTT
d_gene: -; abundance: -; j_gene: TRBJ1-5; v_gene: TRBV15; CDR3aa: CATSRDSAQPQHF; CDR3nt: TGTGCCACCAGCAGAGATAGCGCCCAGCCCCAGCATTTT
d_gene: -; abundance: few; j_gene: TRBJ1-2; v_gene: TRBV2; CDR3aa: CASSDRGTGYTF; CDR3nt: TGTGCCAGCAGTGATCGGGGAACAGGCTACACCTTC
d_gene: -; abundance: -; j_gene: TRBJ2-7; v_gene: TRBV11-3; CDR3aa: CASSLDRALNEQYF; CDR3nt: TGTGCCAGCAGCTTAGATCGAGCACTTAACGAGCAGTACTTC
d_gene: TRBD2; abundance: -; j_gene: TRBJ2-1; v_gene: TRBV18; CDR3aa: CASSPPISGSINEQFF; CDR3nt: TGTGCCAGCTCACCACCGATTAGCGGGAGTATCAATGAGCAGTTCTTC
d_gene: -; abundance: -; j_gene: TRBJ2-3; v_gene: TRBV5-1; CDR3aa: CASSLGLSTSTDTQYF; CDR3nt: TGCGCCAGCAGCTTGGGTCTTAGCACTAGCACAGATACGCAGTATTTT
d_gene: -; abundance: once; j_gene: TRBJ1-3; v_gene: TRBV9; CDR3aa: CASSPRGFTGNTIYF; CDR3nt: TGTGCCAGCAGCCCCCGAGGGTTTACTGGAAACACCATATATTTT